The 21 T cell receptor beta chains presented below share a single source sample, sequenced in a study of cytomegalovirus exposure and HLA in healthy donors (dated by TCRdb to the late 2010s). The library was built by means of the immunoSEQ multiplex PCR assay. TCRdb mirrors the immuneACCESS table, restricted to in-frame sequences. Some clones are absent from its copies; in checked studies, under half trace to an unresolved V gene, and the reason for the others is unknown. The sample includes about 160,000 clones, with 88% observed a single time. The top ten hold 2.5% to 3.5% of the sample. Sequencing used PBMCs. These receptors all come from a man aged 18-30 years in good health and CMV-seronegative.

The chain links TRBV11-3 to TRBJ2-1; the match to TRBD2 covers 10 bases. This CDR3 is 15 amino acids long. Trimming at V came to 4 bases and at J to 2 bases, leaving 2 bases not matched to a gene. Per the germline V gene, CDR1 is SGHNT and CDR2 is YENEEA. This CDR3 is CASSSSGGAYNEQFF. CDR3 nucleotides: TGTGCCAGCAGCTCAAGCGGGGGGGCCTACAATGAGCAGTTCTTC.

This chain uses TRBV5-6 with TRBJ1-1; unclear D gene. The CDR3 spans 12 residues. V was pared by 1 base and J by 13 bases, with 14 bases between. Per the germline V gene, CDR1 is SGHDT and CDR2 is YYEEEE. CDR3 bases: TGTGCCAGCAGCTTGCGGGGATCATTGGGTTTCTTT. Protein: CASSLRGSLGFF.

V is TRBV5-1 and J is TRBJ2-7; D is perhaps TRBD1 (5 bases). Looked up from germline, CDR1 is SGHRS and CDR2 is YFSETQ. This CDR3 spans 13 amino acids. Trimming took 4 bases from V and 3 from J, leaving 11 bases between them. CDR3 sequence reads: CASSQDGHYEQYF. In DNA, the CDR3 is TGCGCCAGCAGCCAGGACGGACACTACGAGCAGTACTTC. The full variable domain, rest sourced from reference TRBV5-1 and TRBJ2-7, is KAGVTQTPRYLIKTRGQQVTLSCSPISGHRSVSWYQQTPGQGLQFLFEYFSETQRNKGNFPGRFSGRQFSNSRSEMNVSTLELGDSALYLCASSQDGHYEQYFGPGTRLTVT.

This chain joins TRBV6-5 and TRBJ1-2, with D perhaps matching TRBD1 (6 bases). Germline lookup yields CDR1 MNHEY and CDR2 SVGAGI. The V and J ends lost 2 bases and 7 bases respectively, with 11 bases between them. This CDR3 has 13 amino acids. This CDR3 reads CASSYSGGAGYTF. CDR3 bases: TGTGCCAGCAGTTACAGCGGGGGGGCTGGCTACACCTTC.

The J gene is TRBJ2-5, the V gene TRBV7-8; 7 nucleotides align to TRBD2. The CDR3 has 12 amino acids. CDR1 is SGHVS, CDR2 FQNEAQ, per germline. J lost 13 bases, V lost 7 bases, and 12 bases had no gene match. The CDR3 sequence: CASTPGMGGRYF. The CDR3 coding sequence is TGTGCCAGCACCCCTGGAATGGGGGGGAGGTACTTC.

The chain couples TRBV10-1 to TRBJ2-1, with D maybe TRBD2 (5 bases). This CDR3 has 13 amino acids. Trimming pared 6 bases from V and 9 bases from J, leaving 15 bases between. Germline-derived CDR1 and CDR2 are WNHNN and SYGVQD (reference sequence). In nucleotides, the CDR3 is TGCGCCAGCAGCCCCATCCGCGAGGGTGAGCAGTTCTTC. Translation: CASSPIREGEQFF.

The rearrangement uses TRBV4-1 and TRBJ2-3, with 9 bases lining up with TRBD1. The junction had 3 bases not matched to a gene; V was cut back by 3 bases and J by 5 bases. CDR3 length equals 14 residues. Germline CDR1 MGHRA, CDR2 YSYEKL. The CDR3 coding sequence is TGCGCCAGCAGCCAGGGGACAGGGCTAGATACGCAGTATTTT. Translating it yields CASSQGTGLDTQYF.

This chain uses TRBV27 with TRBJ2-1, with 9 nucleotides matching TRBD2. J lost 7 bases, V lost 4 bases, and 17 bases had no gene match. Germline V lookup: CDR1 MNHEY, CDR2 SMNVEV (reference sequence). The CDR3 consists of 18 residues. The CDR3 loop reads CASSYWGAGGINLNEQFF. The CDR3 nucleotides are TGTGCCAGCAGTTATTGGGGGGCGGGAGGGATAAATTTGAATGAGCAGTTCTTC.

CDR3 coding DNA: TGTGCCATCAGTGAGTCGAGTCTAGCGGGGGGGCAATGGTATACGCAGTATTTT. Translated, it gives CAISESSLAGGQWYTQYF. V is TRBV10-3 and J is TRBJ2-3; 12 bases match TRBD2. The CDR3 covers 18 residues. Germline V gives CDR1 ENHRY, CDR2 SYGVKD. V lost 0 bases and J lost 7; bases outside the gene matches: 11.

DNA for the CDR3: TGCGCCAGCAGCGGCTTGTGGATCGTGGGGCAAGCTAACTATGGCTACACCTTC. Translation: CASSGLWIVGQANYGYTF. This chain links TRBV4-1 with TRBJ1-2, with a possible D match to TRBD1 (5 bases). The CDR3 contains 18 residues. Germline assignment: CDR1 MGHRA and CDR2 YSYEKL. V was trimmed by 5 bases and J by 0 bases, leaving 22 bases between them.

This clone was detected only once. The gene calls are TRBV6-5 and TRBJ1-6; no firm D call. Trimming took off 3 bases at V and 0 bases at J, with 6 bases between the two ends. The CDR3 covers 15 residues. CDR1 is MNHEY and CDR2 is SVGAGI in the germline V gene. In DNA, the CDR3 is TGTGCCAGCAGTTATGGGAGCTCCTATAATTCACCCCTCCACTTT. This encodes CASSYGSSYNSPLHF.

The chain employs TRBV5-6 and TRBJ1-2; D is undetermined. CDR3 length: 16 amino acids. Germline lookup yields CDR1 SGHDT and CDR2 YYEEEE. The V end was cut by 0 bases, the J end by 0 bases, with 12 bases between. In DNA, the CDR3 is TGTGCCAGCAGCTTGGCTTTATCAGGTACTAACTATGGCTACACCTTC. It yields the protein CASSLALSGTNYGYTF.

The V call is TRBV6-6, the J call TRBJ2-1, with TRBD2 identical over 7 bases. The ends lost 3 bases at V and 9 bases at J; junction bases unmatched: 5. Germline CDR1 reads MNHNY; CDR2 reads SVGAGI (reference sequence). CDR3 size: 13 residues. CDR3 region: CASSYAGRAEQFF. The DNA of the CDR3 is TGTGCCAGCAGTTATGCGGGGAGGGCTGAGCAGTTCTTC.

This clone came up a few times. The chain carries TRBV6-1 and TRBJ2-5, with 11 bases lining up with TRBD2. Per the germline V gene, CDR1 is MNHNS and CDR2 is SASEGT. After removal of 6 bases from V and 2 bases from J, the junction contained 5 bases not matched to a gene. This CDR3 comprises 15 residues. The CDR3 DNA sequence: TGTGCCAGCAGCAGGACTAGCGGGTATCAAGAGACCCAGTACTTC. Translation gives CASSRTSGYQETQYF.

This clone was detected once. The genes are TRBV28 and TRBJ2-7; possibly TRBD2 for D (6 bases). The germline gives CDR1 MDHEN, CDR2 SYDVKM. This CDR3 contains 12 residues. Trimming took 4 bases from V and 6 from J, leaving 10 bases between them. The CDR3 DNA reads TGTGCCAGCAGTTCCCAGGAGGGCGAGCAGTACGTC. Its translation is CASSSQEGEQYV.

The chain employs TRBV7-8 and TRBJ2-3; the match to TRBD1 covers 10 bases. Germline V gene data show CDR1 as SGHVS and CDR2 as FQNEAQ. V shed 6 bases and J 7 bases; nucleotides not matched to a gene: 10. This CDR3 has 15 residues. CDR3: CASSSGTGVANTQYF. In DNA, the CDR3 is TGTGCCAGCAGTTCCGGGACAGGGGTAGCGAATACGCAGTATTTT.

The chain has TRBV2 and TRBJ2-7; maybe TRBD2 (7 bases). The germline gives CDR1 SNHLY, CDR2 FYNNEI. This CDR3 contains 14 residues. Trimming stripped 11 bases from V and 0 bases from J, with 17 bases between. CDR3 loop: CAGGSPTGSYEQYF. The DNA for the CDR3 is TGTGCCGGCGGGAGCCCGACAGGCTCCTACGAGCAGTACTTC.

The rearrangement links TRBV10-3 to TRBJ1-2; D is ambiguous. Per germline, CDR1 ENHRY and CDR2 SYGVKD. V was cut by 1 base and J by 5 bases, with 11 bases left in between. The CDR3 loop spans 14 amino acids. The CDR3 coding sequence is TGTGCCATCAGTGAGTTGGGTCGGGGATATGGCTACACCTTC. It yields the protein CAISELGRGYGYTF.

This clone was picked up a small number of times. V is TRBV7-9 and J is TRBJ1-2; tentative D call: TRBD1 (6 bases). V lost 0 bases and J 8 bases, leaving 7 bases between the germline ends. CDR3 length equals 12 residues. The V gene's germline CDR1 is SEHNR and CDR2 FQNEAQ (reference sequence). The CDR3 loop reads CASSLAGGGYTF. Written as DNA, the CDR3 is TGTGCCAGCAGCTTAGCAGGGGGAGGCTACACCTTC.

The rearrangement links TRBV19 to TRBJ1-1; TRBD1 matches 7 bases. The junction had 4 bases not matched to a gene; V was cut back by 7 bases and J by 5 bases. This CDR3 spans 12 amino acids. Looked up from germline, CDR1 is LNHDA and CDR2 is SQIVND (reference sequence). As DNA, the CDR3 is TGTGCCAGTACAACAGGGGTTACTGAAGCTTTCTTT. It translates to CASTTGVTEAFF. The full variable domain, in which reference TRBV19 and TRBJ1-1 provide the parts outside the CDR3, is DGGITQSPKYLFRKEGQNVTLSCEQNLNHDAMYWYRQDPGQGLRLIYYSQIVNDFQKGDIAEGYSVSREKKESFPLTVTSAQKNPTAFYLCASTTGVTEAFFGQGTRLTVV.

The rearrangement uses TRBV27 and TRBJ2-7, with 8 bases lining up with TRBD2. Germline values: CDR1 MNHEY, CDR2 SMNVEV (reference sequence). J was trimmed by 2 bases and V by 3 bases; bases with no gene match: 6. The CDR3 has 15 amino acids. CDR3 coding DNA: TGTGCCAGCAGTTTCGGCCGGGGGGGTACCTACGAGCAGTACTTC. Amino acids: CASSFGRGGTYEQYF.